This TCR beta chain is from a study of T-cell reconstitution after alpha-beta-depleted transplantation in children. Germline lookup yields CDR1 SQVTM and CDR2 ANQGSEA. This CDR3 comprises 13 residues. V lost 6 bases, J lost 6 bases, and 10 bases stayed unmatched. During its preparation, the TCRbeta library received unique molecular identifiers. MiXCR was run by TCRdb on the PCR reads, yielding one entry per CDR3 protein. The table records 350,000 to 500,000 distinct CDR3 sequences, approximately 42% of them present only once. The sequencing here drew on PBMCs, taken before TCRalphabeta/CD19-depleted stem cell transplant. This clonotype was obtained from a girl aged 2 to 9 with aplastic anemia, due to receive a stem cell transplant. This chain connects TRBV29-1 to TRBJ1-1, with TRBD1 matching over 7 bases. The CDR3 spells CSVVGTASSEAFF. DNA for the CDR3: TGCAGCGTGGTTGGGACAGCTAGCTCTGAAGCTTTCTTT.